Reported below is one T cell receptor beta chain. These data originate in a study of blood T cell repertoires in COVID-19. The wider study: There were acute and convalescent COVID-19 samples, and they came from the United States, Italy and Spain. Sample material is recorded as cDNA or gDNA derived from T cells, B-cell-depleted T cells, or PBMCs.

Under the authors' procedure: The assay estimated nucleated cells by amplifying reference gene primers. Profiled with immunoSEQ multiplex PCR; TCRdb holds only in-frame clones, not every one. From that table come the V and J calls and clone size; the DNA was used to work out D and trimming. Of some 180,000 clones in the sample, roughly 89% were seen once. The receptor was isolated from a man aged 45 to 65 with acute or convalescent COVID-19. The sample was peripheral blood.

Here the CDR3 DNA reads TGTGCCAGCTCACCAGGCCGACTCTCCTACAATGAGCAGTTCTTC. It codes for CASSPGRLSYNEQFF. This chain links TRBV18 with TRBJ2-1; the D is unclear. The V end lost 2 bases, the J end lost 0 bases, and 8 bases lay between the germline ends. The CDR3 length is 15 residues. Germline CDR1 is KGHSH and CDR2 is LQKENI.